Each of the 29 T cell receptor beta chains below was sequenced from the same sample in a study of cytomegalovirus exposure and HLA in healthy donors. PCR involved 60 Vbeta and 13 Jbeta primers. Clones were sequenced by immunoSEQ multiplex PCR, and TCRdb holds only the in-frame ones, with some missing. The sample contains about 120,000 clones, about 80% of which appear only once. Source material: PBMCs. The receptors were sampled from a woman aged 40 to 49 in good health and CMV-seropositive.

This chain uses TRBV10-3 with TRBJ2-1, with 9 bases fitting TRBD2. Germline assignment: CDR1 ENHRY and CDR2 SYGVKD. V shed 0 bases and J 3 bases; nucleotides not matched to a gene: 3. CDR3 length equals 16 residues. The CDR3 coding sequence is TGTGCCATCAGTGAGTCGAGTAGCGGGGGCTACAATGAGCAGTTCTTC. It specifies CAISESSSGGYNEQFF.

This clone has more than one count but fewer than ten. The rearrangement uses TRBV10-2 and TRBJ2-2; TRBD2 aligns across 9 bases. V was pared by 0 bases and J by 0 bases, with 5 bases of the junction left unmatched. The CDR3 runs 18 residues. CDR1 is WSHSY and CDR2 is SAAADI in the germline V gene. CDR3 DNA sequence: TGCGCCAGCAGTGAGTCAGGCGGGAGGGCCGCGAACACCGGGGAGCTGTTTTTT. Residues: CASSESGGRAANTGELFF.

The CDR3 here is CASSQDALAGLTDTQYF. The CDR3 nucleotides are TGTGCCAGCAGCCAAGATGCGCTAGCGGGGCTAACAGATACGCAGTATTTT. The gene calls are TRBV4-2 and TRBJ2-3, with 9 bases identical to TRBD2. V shed 0 bases and J 3 bases; nucleotides not matched to a gene: 7. Per germline, CDR1 LGHNA and CDR2 YNFKEQ. The CDR3 contains 17 residues.

The chain uses TRBV7-2 and TRBJ2-3; possibly TRBD2 for D (5 bases). Trimming pared 7 bases from V and 4 bases from J, leaving 18 bases between. CDR1 and CDR2 (germline): SGHTA, FQGNSA. CDR3 length: 15 residues. CDR3 protein: CASTRDEASPDTQYF. The CDR3, as DNA: TGTGCCAGCACCCGGGATGAGGCTAGCCCAGATACGCAGTATTTT.

This sequence joins TRBV5-1 and TRBJ1-4; tentative D call: TRBD1 (6 bases). The CDR3 loop spans 15 amino acids. Trimming shortened V by 0 bases and J by 5 bases, and 11 bases separated the two germline ends. Germline CDR1 reads SGHRS; CDR2 reads YFSETQ. The DNA of the CDR3 is TGCGCCAGCAGCTTGGGGGGGGGCTCAAATGAAAAACTGTTTTTT. It translates to CASSLGGGSNEKLFF.

The chain links TRBV7-3 to TRBJ2-1, with unresolved D. CDR3 size: 13 residues. Germline assignment: CDR1 SGHTA and CDR2 FQGTGA. V lost 3 bases, J lost 0 bases, and 3 bases lay in between. The CDR3: CASSFNSYNEQFF. The CDR3 coding sequence is TGTGCCAGCAGCTTTAACTCCTACAATGAGCAGTTCTTC.

V and J are TRBV6-5 and TRBJ2-7, with TRBD2 identical over 7 bases. The junction had 8 bases not matched to a gene; V was cut back by 4 bases and J by 2 bases. The germline CDR1 and CDR2 sequences are MNHEY and SVGAGI. The CDR3 has 15 amino acids. The CDR3 DNA is TGTGCCAGCAGTTCCCGGGGAGCGGGAACCTACGAGCAGTACTTC. Protein sequence: CASSSRGAGTYEQYF.

The V gene is TRBV5-4, the J gene TRBJ2-2; tentatively, D is TRBD2 (6 bases). Germline V gene lookup returns CDR1 SGHNT and CDR2 YYREEE (reference sequence). The CDR3 runs 15 residues. The V end lost 2 bases, the J end lost 1 base, and 9 bases lay between the germline ends. The CDR3 loop reads CASSFRDWNTGELFF. In nucleotides, the CDR3 is TGTGCCAGCAGCTTCCGGGACTGGAACACCGGGGAGCTGTTTTTT.

This chain uses TRBV27 with TRBJ1-1; TRBD1 matches 7 bases. This CDR3 has 13 amino acids. Germline V CDR1 and CDR2: MNHEY, SMNVEV (reference sequence). The V segment lost 6 bases and the J segment 4 bases; nucleotides outside the gene matches: 5. Written as DNA, the CDR3 is TGTGCCAGCAGACCGACAGGGACCACTGAAGCTTTCTTT. Translated: CASRPTGTTEAFF.

The chain uses TRBV2 and TRBJ1-6; TRBD1 matches 7 bases. With V trimmed by 6 bases and J by 7 bases, 21 bases remained unmatched. The length of the CDR3 is 19 residues. Germline values: CDR1 SNHLY, CDR2 FYNNEI. CDR3 DNA sequence: TGTGCCAGCAGGCCCCAACCGACAGGGATTCTCTCGCGAAATTCACCCCTCCACTTT. Translation: CASRPQPTGILSRNSPLHF.

The V call is TRBV6-8, the J call TRBJ2-3; 10 positions agree with TRBD2. Germline CDR1 is MNHGY and CDR2 is SAAAGT. The CDR3 loop spans 15 amino acids. The V gene end was trimmed by 5 bases and the J gene end by 1 base; junction bases not matched to a gene: 3. DNA for the CDR3: TGTGCCAGCAGTGCTAGCGGGAGAGGCACAGATACGCAGTATTTT. Protein: CASSASGRGTDTQYF.

The J gene is TRBJ2-5, the V gene TRBV29-1, with a possible D match to TRBD2 (7 bases). The CDR3 has 13 residues. Per the germline V gene, CDR1 is SQVTM and CDR2 is ANQGSEA. Trimming removed 3 bases from V and 12 bases from J, with 20 bases in between. Here the CDR3 DNA reads TGCAGCGTTGAGGGGGGGCCAGGGTGGCATAAGTACTTC. As protein: CSVEGGPGWHKYF.

This rearrangement joins TRBV7-2 to TRBJ1-2, with D perhaps matching TRBD1 (5 bases). This CDR3 region has 13 residues. Trimming pared 5 bases from V and 8 bases from J, leaving 15 bases between. The germline CDR1 and CDR2 sequences are SGHTA and FQGNSA. The CDR3 sequence is CASSTEKEGGYTF. The CDR3 DNA is TGTGCCAGCAGCACGGAAAAGGAGGGGGGCTACACCTTC.

The V and J genes are TRBV19 and TRBJ1-1, with no clear D. CDR3 length: 13 amino acids. With 5 bases removed from V and 8 bases from J, the gap between germline ends came to 15 bases. CDR1 is LNHDA and CDR2 is SQIVND in the germline V gene (reference sequence). DNA of the CDR3: TGTGCCAGTAGTTCAATCGACGGACTCGAAGCTTTCTTT. It specifies CASSSIDGLEAFF. Filled out from reference TRBV19 and TRBJ1-1, the complete variable domain reads DGGITQSPKYLFRKEGQNVTLSCEQNLNHDAMYWYRQDPGQGLRLIYYSQIVNDFQKGDIAEGYSVSREKKESFPLTVTSAQKNPTAFYLCASSSIDGLEAFFGQGTRLTVV.

The chain joins TRBV5-1 to TRBJ2-1; 9 bases are shared with TRBD1. The length of the CDR3 is 19 residues. J was trimmed by 8 bases and V by 4 bases; bases with no gene match: 22. Germline V lookup: CDR1 SGHRS, CDR2 YFSETQ. For the CDR3, the DNA is TGCGCCAGCAGCCCCGCCCCTCCCGGGACAGGGCATGCACGGGATGAGCAGTTCTTC. Translated: CASSPAPPGTGHARDEQFF.

The rearrangement joins TRBV27 to TRBJ1-3, with a possible D match to TRBD1 (5 bases). The V end was cut by 6 bases, the J end by 4 bases, with 13 bases between. The CDR3 length is 14 residues. Germline assignment: CDR1 MNHEY and CDR2 SMNVEV (reference sequence). The CDR3 region is CASRSRDLGNTIYF. CDR3 bases: TGTGCCAGCAGGTCCAGGGATTTAGGAAACACCATATATTTT.

The chain couples TRBV12-5 to TRBJ2-1; 7 nucleotides line up with TRBD2. The CDR3 extends over 16 amino acids. After removal of 2 bases from V and 2 bases from J, the junction contained 6 bases not matched to a gene. Germline V gene sequence: CDR1 LGHNT, CDR2 FRNRAP. In DNA form, the CDR3 reads TGTGCTAGTGGTTTGATGGCACTAGCGCCCTACAATGAGCAGTTCTTC. Amino acid sequence: CASGLMALAPYNEQFF.

The chain couples TRBV4-2 to TRBJ2-7, with TRBD2 matching over 9 bases. Trimming cost V 4 bases and J 3 bases; bases outside gene matches: 10. Germline V gene lookup returns CDR1 LGHNA and CDR2 YNFKEQ. CDR3 size: 16 residues. Here the CDR3 DNA reads TGTGCCAGCAGCCCCCAAGGTGGACTAGCGTTCTACGAGCAGTACTTC. Its protein product is CASSPQGGLAFYEQYF.

This sequence joins TRBV6-1 and TRBJ1-2, with D possibly matching TRBD1 (5 bases). Germline V gene sequence: CDR1 MNHNS, CDR2 SASEGT. V was pared by 2 bases and J by 1 base, with 8 bases between. CDR3 length equals 14 residues. DNA for the CDR3: TGTGCCAGCAGTGAATCTGACAGTAACTATGGCTACACCTTC. It codes for CASSESDSNYGYTF.

This sequence joins TRBV7-9 and TRBJ2-3, with a tentative D call TRBD2 (5 bases). The CDR3 sequence is 15 residues long. Germline lookup yields CDR1 SEHNR and CDR2 FQNEAQ (reference sequence). Trimming took 3 bases from V and 3 from J, leaving 13 bases between them. CDR3 sequence (DNA): TGTGCCAGCAGCTTCGGGATCGGACGAACAGATACGCAGTATTTT. As protein: CASSFGIGRTDTQYF.

The chain recombines TRBV29-1 with TRBJ1-1; the D gene is possibly TRBD1 (6 bases). V gave up 7 bases and J gave up 0 bases, with 12 bases separating them. The length of the CDR3 is 13 residues. In germline, CDR1 is SQVTM, CDR2 ANQGSEA. CDR3 DNA sequence: TGCAGCGGGGGGAGGGGGATGAACACTGAAGCTTTCTTT. The encoded protein is CSGGRGMNTEAFF.

This chain connects TRBV19 to TRBJ2-7; tentative D call: TRBD1 (5 bases). Germline V gene data show CDR1 as LNHDA and CDR2 as SQIVND (reference sequence). Trimming cost V 5 bases and J 7 bases, with 21 bases left between them. This CDR3 comprises 15 residues. The CDR3 region has the DNA TGTGCCAGTAGTCTAAGGGGCCAGGTCCCCCCGGAGCAGTACTTC. It translates to CASSLRGQVPPEQYF.

The chain couples TRBV15 to TRBJ2-7; 8 bases align to TRBD1. This CDR3 has 15 amino acids. Trimming took 4 bases from V and 2 from J; bases not matched to a gene: 7. CDR1 and CDR2 (germline): LNHNV, YYDKDF (reference sequence). The CDR3 protein is CATSNTRDRPYEQYF. The CDR3 coding sequence is TGTGCCACCAGCAACACCCGGGACAGGCCCTACGAGCAGTACTTC.

The chain links TRBV10-3 to TRBJ2-1; D possibly corresponds to TRBD2 (5 bases). This CDR3 region has 14 residues. Trimming removed 10 bases from V and 12 bases from J, with 25 bases in between. Germline loops: CDR1 ENHRY, CDR2 SYGVKD. The CDR3 loop reads CATRKEVPYKGQFF. CDR3 bases: TGTGCCACCCGTAAGGAGGTTCCCTATAAAGGGCAGTTCTTC.

This chain connects TRBV7-2 to TRBJ2-7, with 10 bases fitting TRBD1. The CDR3 has 16 amino acids. Trimming at V came to 4 bases and at J to 5 bases, leaving 11 bases not matched to a gene. Looked up from germline, CDR1 is SGHTA and CDR2 is FQGNSA. CDR3 bases: TGTGCCAGCAGCTCCCCCTCCGGGACAGGGGTAAACGAGCAGTACTTC. Translation gives CASSSPSGTGVNEQYF.

This clone was counted a single time. The V and J genes are TRBV4-2 and TRBJ2-7; TRBD2 matches at 11 bases. The germline CDR1 and CDR2 sequences are LGHNA and YNFKEQ. The CDR3 runs to 15 residues. J gave up 1 base and V 1 base, and 0 bases lay outside the gene matches. CDR3 sequence reads: CASSQGLAGSYEQYF. CDR3 bases: TGTGCCAGCAGCCAAGGACTAGCGGGGTCCTACGAGCAGTACTTC.

This clone occurred once. This chain connects TRBV2 to TRBJ1-1; D uncertain. Per germline, CDR1 SNHLY and CDR2 FYNNEI. The CDR3 has 13 residues. Trimming stripped 11 bases from V and 1 base from J, with 14 bases between. The CDR3 reads CASLKEQNTEAFF. The CDR3 bases are TGTGCCTCCTTGAAAGAACAGAACACTGAAGCTTTCTTT. The full variable domain, with the rest looked up from reference TRBV2 and TRBJ1-1, is EPEVTQTPSHQVTQMGQEVILRCVPISNHLYFYWYRQILGQKVEFLVSFYNNEISEKSEIFDDQFSVERPDGSNFTLKIRSTKLEDSAMYFCASLKEQNTEAFFGQGTRLTVV.

The V and J genes are TRBV2 and TRBJ2-5; D is ambiguous. The V end was cut by 0 bases, the J end by 5 bases, with 4 bases between. The CDR3 has 12 residues. CDR1 and CDR2 from the germline V gene are SNHLY and FYNNEI. The CDR3 nucleotides read TGTGCCAGCAGTGAAGCTCGGGAGACCCAGTACTTC. The encoded protein is CASSEARETQYF.

This clone was found a few times. This sequence joins TRBV27 and TRBJ2-7; 13 bases line up with TRBD2. The CDR3 is made up of 17 amino acids. V shed 5 bases and J 4 bases; nucleotides not matched to a gene: 11. Germline assignment: CDR1 MNHEY and CDR2 SMNVEV (reference sequence). The DNA for the CDR3 is TGTGCCAGCAGTACCCCCGGACTAGCGGGAGAGATTTACGAGCAGTACTTC. This gives the protein CASSTPGLAGEIYEQYF.